The source of this T cell receptor beta chain is a study of sequential checkpoint blockade in melanoma. Overall study context: First-line arms were nivolumab then ipilimumab, or the reverse, randomized 1:1. Both treatment sequences were followed by maintenance nivolumab.

The CDR3 totals 15 residues. Trimming took 1 base from V and 0 from J, leaving 9 bases between them. Germline V lookup: CDR1 SGHRS, CDR2 YFSETQ. The treatment: randomized to nivolumab then ipilimumab (arm A) or the reverse (arm B). No patient had prior DNA-damaging chemotherapy. Sorted cells were live CD3+CD8+, lacking CD19 and CD56, from PBMCs. Repertoires were generated with immunoSEQ multiplex PCR, while TCRdb's copy carries only in-frame clones and drops some. The profile shows 9,500 to 15,000 clones, about 79% of them singletons. The TCR comes from a human donor with melanoma. This sample comprised CD8+ T cells sorted from blood (inferred from file names), obtained from a patient given nivolumab and ipilimumab in sequence. The chain couples TRBV5-1 to TRBJ2-3; no clear D. Written as DNA, the CDR3 is TGCGCCAGCAGCTTGCAGTCCTCTAGCACAGATACGCAGTATTTT. Translating it yields CASSLQSSSTDTQYF.